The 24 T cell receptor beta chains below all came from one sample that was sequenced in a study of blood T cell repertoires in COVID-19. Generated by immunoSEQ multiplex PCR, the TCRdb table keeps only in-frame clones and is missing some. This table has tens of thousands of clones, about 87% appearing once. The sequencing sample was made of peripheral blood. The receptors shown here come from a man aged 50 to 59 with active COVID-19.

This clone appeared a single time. CDR3 DNA sequence: TGTGCCAGCAGCTTTGGGCAGGTCGCTACACCCTACGAGCAGTACTTC. Amino acids: CASSFGQVATPYEQYF. The rearrangement joins TRBV7-2 to TRBJ2-7; no clear D. This CDR3 is 16 amino acids long. Germline CDR1 and CDR2: SGHTA and FQGNSA. The V and J ends lost 3 bases and 2 bases respectively, with 17 bases between them.

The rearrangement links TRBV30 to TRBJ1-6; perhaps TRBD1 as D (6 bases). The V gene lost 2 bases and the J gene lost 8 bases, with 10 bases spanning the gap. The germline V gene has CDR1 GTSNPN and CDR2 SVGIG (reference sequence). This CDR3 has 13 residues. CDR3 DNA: TGTGCCTGGAGTCATAAGGGGGATTCACCCCTCCACTTT. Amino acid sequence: CAWSHKGDSPLHF.

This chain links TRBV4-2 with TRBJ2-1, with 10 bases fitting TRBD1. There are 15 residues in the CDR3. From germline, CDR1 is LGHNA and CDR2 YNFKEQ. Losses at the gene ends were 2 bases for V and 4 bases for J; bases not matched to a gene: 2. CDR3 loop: CASSQRDRGYNEQFF. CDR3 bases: TGTGCCAGCAGCCAACGGGACAGGGGTTACAATGAGCAGTTCTTC.

DNA of the CDR3: TGTGCCAGCAGCCGTAGCGGGAGGCGAGAGACCCAGTACTTC. Protein product: CASSRSGRRETQYF. V and J are TRBV7-3 and TRBJ2-5; TRBD2 matches 10 bases. This CDR3 spans 14 amino acids. V lost 5 bases to trimming and J lost 4 bases; unmatched junction nucleotides: 4. Germline V lookup: CDR1 SGHTA, CDR2 FQGTGA.

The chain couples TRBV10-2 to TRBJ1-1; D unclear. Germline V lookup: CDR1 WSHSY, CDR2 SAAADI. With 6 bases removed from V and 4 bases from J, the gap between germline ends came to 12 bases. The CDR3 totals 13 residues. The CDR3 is CASRLEGSTEAFF. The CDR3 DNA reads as TGCGCCAGCAGGTTGGAAGGGAGCACTGAAGCTTTCTTT.

CDR3 loop: CASSGPLAGATDTQYF. In nucleotides, the CDR3 is TGTGCCAGCAGTGGCCCTCTAGCGGGCGCCACAGATACGCAGTATTTT. The rearrangement links TRBV2 to TRBJ2-3, with 8 bases lining up with TRBD2. Germline CDR1 is SNHLY and CDR2 is FYNNEI. V dropped 4 bases and J dropped 2; count of bases not matched to a gene: 8. The CDR3 consists of 16 residues.

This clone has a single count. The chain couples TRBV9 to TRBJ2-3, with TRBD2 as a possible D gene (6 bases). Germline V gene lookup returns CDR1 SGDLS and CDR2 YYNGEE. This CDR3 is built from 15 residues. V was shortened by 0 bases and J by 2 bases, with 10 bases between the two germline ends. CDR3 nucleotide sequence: TGTGCCAGCAGCGTAGCGGGACTTATCACAGATACGCAGTATTTT. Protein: CASSVAGLITDTQYF.

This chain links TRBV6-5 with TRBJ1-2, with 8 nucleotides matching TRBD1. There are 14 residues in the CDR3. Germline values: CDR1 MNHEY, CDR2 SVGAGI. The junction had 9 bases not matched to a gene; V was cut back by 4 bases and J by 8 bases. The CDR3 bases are TGTGCCAGCAGTTCCGGACAGGGCTTCTACGGCTACACCTTC. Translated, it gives CASSSGQGFYGYTF.

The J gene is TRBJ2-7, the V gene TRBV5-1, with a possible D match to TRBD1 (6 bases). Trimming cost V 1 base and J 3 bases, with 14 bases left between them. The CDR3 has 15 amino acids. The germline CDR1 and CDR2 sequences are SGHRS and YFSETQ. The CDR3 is CASSLSGLGGYEQYF. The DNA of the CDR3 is TGCGCCAGCAGCTTGTCGGGCTTAGGGGGCTACGAGCAGTACTTC.

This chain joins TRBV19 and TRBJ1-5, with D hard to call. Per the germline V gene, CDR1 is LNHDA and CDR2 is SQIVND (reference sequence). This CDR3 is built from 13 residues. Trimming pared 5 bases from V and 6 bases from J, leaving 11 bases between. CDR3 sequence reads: CASSPLAGQPQHF. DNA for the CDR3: TGTGCCAGTAGTCCCCTTGCCGGTCAGCCCCAGCATTTT.

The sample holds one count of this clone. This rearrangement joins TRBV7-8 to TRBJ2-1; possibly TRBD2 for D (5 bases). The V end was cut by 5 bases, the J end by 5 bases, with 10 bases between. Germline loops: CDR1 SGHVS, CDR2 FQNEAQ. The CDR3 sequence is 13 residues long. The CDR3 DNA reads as TGTGCCAGCAGCCGTACTAGTCACAATGAGCAGTTCTTC. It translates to CASSRTSHNEQFF.

The CDR3 DNA sequence: TGCGCCAGCAGCCAGTGGCTAGCGGGAGGGAATGAGCAGTTCTTC. Residues: CASSQWLAGGNEQFF. The rearrangement uses TRBV4-3 and TRBJ2-1, with 12 bases fitting TRBD2. The V and J ends lost 3 bases and 7 bases, in that order; junction bases with no gene match: 4. This CDR3 comprises 15 residues. Germline loops: CDR1 LGHNA, CDR2 YSLEER.

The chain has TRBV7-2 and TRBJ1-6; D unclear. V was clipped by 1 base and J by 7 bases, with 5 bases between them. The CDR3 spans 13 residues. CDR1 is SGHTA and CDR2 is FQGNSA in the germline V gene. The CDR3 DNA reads TGTGCCAGCAGCTTAGTAGTAAATTCACCCCTCCACTTT. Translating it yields CASSLVVNSPLHF.

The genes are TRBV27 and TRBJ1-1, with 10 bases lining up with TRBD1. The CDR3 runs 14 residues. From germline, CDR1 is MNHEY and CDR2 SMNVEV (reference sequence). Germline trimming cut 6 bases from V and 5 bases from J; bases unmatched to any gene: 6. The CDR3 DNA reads TGTGCCAGCAGATTCTTGGACAGGGGGACTGAAGCTTTCTTT. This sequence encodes CASRFLDRGTEAFF.

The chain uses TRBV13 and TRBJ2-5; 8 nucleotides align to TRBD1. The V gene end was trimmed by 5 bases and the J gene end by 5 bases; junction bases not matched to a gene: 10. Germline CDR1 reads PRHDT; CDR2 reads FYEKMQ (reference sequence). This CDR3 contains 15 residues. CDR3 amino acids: CASSLPQGAYETQYF. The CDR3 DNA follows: TGTGCCAGCAGCCTGCCCCAGGGGGCGTATGAGACCCAGTACTTC. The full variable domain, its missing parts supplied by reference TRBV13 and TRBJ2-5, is AAGVIQSPRHLIKEKRETATLKCYPIPRHDTVYWYQQGPGQDPQFLISFYEKMQSDKGSIPDRFSAQQFSDYHSELNMSSLELGDSALYFCASSLPQGAYETQYFGPGTRLLVL.

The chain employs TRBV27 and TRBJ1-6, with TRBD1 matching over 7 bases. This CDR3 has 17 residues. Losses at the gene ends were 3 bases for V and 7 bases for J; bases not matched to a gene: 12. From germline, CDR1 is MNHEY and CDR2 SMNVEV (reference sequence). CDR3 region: CASSFGTDVPRNSPLHF. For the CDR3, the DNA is TGTGCCAGCAGTTTTGGGACAGACGTGCCCCGGAATTCACCCCTCCACTTT.

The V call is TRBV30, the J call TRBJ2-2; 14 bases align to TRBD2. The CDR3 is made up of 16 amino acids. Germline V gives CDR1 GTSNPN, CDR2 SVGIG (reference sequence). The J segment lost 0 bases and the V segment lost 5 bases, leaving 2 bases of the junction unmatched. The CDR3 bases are TGTGCCTGGGGGGGACTAGCGGGAGCGAACACCGGGGAGCTGTTTTTT. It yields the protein CAWGGLAGANTGELFF.

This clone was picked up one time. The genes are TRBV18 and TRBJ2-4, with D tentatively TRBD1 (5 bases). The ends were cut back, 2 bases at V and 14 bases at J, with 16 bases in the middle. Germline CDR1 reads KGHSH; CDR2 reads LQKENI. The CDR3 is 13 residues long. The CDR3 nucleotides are TGTGCCAGCTCACCAAACCAGGGCGGAATGGAGTACTTC. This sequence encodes CASSPNQGGMEYF.

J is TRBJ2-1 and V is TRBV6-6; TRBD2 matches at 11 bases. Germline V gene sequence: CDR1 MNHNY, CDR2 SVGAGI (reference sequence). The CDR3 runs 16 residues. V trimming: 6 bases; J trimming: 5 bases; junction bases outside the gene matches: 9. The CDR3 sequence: CASSRELAGADNEQFF. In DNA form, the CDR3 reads TGTGCCAGCAGCCGCGAACTAGCGGGGGCCGACAATGAGCAGTTCTTC.

The CDR3 here is CASSGAPSYEQYF. DNA of the CDR3: TGTGCCAGCTCAGGGGCTCCCTCCTACGAGCAGTACTTC. V and J are TRBV18 and TRBJ2-7; D is possibly TRBD1 (5 bases). The CDR3 sequence is 13 residues long. The germline V gene encodes CDR1 KGHSH and CDR2 LQKENI. Trimming took off 5 bases at V and 0 bases at J, with 8 bases between the two ends.

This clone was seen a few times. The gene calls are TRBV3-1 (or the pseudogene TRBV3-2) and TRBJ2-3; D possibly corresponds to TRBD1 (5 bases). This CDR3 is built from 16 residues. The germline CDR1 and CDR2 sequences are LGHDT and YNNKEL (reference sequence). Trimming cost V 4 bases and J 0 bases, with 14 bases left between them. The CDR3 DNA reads TGTGCCAGCAGCCTCCTTAGTGGGGCTAGCACAGATACGCAGTATTTT. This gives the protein CASSLLSGASTDTQYF.

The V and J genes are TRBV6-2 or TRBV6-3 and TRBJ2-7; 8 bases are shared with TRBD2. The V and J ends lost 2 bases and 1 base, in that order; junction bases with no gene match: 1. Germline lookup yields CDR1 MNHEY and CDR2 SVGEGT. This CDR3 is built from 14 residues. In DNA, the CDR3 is TGTGCCAGCAGTTACAGCGGGGGTTCCTACGAGCAGTACTTC. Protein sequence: CASSYSGGSYEQYF.

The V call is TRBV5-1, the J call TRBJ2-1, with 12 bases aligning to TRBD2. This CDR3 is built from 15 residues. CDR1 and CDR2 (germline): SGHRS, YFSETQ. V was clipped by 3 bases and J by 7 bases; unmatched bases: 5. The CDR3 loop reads CASSSLAGGLNEQFF. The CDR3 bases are TGCGCCAGCAGCTCACTAGCGGGAGGTCTAAATGAGCAGTTCTTC.

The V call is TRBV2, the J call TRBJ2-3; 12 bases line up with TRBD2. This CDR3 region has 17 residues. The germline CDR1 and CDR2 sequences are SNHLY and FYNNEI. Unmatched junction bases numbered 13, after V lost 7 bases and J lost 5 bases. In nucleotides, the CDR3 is TGTGCCAGCACCCCGGGGCTAGCGGGAGGGCCTGTAGATACGCAGTATTTT. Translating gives CASTPGLAGGPVDTQYF.